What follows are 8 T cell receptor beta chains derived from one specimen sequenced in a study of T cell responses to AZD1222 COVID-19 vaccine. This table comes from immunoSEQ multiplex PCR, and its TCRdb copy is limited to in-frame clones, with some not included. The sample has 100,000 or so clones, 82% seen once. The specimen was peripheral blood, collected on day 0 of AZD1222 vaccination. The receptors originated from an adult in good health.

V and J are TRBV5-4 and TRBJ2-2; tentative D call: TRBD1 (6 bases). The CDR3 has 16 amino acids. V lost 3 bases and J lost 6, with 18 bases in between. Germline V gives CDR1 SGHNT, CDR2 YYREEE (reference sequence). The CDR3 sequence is CASSSTGSGLAGELFF. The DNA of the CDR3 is TGTGCCAGCAGCTCAACAGGGAGTGGGTTGGCCGGGGAGCTGTTTTTT.

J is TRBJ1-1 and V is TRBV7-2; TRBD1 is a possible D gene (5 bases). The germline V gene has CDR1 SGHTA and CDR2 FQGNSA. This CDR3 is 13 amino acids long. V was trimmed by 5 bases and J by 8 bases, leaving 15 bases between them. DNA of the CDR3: TGTGCCAGCAGCCACGGGGGACGTCAAGAAGCTTTCTTT. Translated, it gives CASSHGGRQEAFF. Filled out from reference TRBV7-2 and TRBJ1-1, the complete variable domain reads GAGVSQSPSNKVTEKGKDVELRCDPISGHTALYWYRQSLGQGLEFLIYFQGNSAPDKSGLPSDRFSAERTGGSVSTLTIQRTQQEDSAVYLCASSHGGRQEAFFGQGTRLTVV.

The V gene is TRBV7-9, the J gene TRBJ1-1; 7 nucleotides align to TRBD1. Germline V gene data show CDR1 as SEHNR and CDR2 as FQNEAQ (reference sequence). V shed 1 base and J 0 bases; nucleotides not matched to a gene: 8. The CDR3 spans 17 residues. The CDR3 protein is CASSLVARGTMNTEAFF. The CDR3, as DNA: TGTGCCAGCAGCTTAGTGGCCAGGGGGACCATGAACACTGAAGCTTTCTTT.

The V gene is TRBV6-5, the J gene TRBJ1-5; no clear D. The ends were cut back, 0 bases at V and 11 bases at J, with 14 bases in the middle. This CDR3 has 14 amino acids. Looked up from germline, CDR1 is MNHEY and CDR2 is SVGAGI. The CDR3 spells CASSYSIGISAQHF. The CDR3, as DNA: TGTGCCAGCAGTTACTCGATTGGAATTTCGGCCCAGCATTTT.

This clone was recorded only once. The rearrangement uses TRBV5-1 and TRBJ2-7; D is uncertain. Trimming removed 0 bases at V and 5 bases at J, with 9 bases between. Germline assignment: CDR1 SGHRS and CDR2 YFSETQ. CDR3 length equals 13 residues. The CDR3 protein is CASSLEWNNEQYF. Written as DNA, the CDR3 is TGCGCCAGCAGCTTGGAGTGGAACAACGAGCAGTACTTC.

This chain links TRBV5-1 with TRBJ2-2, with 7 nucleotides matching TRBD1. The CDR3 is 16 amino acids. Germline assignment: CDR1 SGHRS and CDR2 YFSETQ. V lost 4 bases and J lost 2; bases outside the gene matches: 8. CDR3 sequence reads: CASSPSRGINTGELFF. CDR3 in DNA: TGCGCCAGCAGCCCTTCCAGGGGGATCAACACCGGGGAGCTGTTTTTT.

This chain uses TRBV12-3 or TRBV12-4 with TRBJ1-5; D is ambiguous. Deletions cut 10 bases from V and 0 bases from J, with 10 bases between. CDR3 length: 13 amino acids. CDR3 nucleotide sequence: TGTGCCACGACGGTCGATAGCAATCAGCCCCAGCATTTT. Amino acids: CATTVDSNQPQHF.

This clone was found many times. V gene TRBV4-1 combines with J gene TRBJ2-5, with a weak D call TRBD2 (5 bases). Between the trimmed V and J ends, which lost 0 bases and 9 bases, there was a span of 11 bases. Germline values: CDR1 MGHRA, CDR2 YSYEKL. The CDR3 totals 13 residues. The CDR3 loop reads CASSQDSEEPQYF. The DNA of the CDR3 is TGCGCCAGCAGCCAAGATTCGGAGGAGCCCCAGTACTTC.